The T cell receptor beta chain under discussion was sequenced for a study of blood T cells in healthy people across ages. As concerns this clonotype: Mismatch with germline at one junction end may stem from a read error.

Combining a sample-barcoded 5' primer with a J-beta primer mix, a second PCR ran for about 6 to 11 cycles. TCRdb ran MiXCR on the 5' RACE reads and lists one entry per CDR3 protein. This sample has roughly 2 million distinct CDR3 sequences, with 40% to 55% found just once. The CDR3 spans 12 residues. The sample was blood. This rearrangement joins TRBV12-3 or TRBV12-4 to TRBJ2-3, with D possibly matching TRBD2 (5 bases). The receptor was derived from a middle-aged woman in good health. The CDR3 DNA is TGTGTCAGCGGAGGTAGCACAGATACGCAGTATTTT. Amino acid sequence: CVSGGSTDTQYF.